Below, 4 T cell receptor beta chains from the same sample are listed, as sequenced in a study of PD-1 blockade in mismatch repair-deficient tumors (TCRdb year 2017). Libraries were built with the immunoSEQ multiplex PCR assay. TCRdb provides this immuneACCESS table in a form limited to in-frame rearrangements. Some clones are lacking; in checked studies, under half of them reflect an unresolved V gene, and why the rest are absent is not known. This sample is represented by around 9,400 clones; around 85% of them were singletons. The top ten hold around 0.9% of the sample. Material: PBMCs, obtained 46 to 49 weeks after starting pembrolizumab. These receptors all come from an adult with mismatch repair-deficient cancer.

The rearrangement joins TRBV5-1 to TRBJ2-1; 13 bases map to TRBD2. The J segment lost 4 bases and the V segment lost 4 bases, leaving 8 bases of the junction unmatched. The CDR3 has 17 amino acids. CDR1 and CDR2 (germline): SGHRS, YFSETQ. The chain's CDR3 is CASSEGTSGKGYNEQFF. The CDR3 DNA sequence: TGCGCCAGCAGCGAGGGGACTAGCGGGAAAGGGTACAATGAGCAGTTCTTC.

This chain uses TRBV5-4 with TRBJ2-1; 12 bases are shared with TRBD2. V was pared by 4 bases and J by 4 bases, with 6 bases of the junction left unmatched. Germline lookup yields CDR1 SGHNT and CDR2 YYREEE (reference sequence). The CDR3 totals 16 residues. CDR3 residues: CASSPRTSGEYNEQFF. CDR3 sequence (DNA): TGTGCCAGCAGCCCGCGGACTAGCGGGGAATACAATGAGCAGTTCTTC.

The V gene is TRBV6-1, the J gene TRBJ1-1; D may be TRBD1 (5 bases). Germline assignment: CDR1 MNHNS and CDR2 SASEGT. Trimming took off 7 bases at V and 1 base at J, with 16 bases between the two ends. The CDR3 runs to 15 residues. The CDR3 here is CASNTVGRGNTEAFF. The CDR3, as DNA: TGTGCCAGCAATACTGTAGGGAGGGGGAACACTGAAGCTTTCTTT.

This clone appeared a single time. CDR3 region: CATSRASSGFYNEQFF. CDR3 DNA: TGTGCCACCAGCAGAGCATCTAGCGGGTTTTACAATGAGCAGTTCTTC. The chain is built from TRBV15 and TRBJ2-1, with 8 bases that match TRBD2. The CDR3 loop spans 16 amino acids. After removal of 1 base from V and 4 bases from J, the junction contained 6 bases not matched to a gene. Germline CDR1 is LNHNV and CDR2 is YYDKDF (reference sequence). Full variable domain (remainder filled in from reference TRBV15 and TRBJ2-1): DAMVIQNPRYQVTQFGKPVTLSCSQTLNHNVMYWYQQKSSQAPKLLFHYYDKDFNNEADTPDNFQSRRPNTSFCFLDIRSPGLGDTAMYLCATSRASSGFYNEQFFGPGTRLTVL.